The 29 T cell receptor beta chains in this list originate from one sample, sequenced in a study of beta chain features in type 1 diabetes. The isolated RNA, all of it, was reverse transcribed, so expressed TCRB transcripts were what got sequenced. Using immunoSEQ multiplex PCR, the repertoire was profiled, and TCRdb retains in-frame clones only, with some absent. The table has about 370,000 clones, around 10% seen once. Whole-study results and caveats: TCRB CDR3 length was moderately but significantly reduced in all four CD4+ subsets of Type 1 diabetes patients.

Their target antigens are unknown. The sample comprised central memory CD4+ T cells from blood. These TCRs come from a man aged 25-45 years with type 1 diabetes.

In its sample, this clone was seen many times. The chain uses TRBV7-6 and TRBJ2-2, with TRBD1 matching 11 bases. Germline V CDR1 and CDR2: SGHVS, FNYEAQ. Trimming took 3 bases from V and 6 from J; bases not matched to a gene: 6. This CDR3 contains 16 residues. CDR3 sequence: CASSFLDRGQAGELFF. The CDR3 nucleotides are TGTGCCAGCAGCTTCCTGGACAGGGGGCAGGCCGGGGAGCTGTTTTTT.

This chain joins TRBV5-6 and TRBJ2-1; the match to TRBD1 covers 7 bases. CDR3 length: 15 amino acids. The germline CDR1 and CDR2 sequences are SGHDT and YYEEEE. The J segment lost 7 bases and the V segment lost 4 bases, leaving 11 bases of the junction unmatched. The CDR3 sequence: CASSLLTGVLNEQFF. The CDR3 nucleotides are TGTGCCAGCAGCCTTTTAACAGGGGTTTTGAATGAGCAGTTCTTC. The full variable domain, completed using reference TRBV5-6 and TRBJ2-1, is DAGVTQSPTHLIKTRGQQVTLRCSPKSGHDTVSWYQQALGQGPQFIFQYYEEEERQRGNFPDRFSGHQFPNYSSELNVNALLLGDSALYLCASSLLTGVLNEQFFGPGTRLTVL.

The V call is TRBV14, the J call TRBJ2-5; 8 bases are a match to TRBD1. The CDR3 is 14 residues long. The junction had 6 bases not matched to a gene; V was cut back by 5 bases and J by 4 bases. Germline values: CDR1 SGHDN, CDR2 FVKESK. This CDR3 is CASSGGQGGETQYF. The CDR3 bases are TGTGCCAGCAGCGGCGGACAGGGTGGAGAGACCCAGTACTTC.

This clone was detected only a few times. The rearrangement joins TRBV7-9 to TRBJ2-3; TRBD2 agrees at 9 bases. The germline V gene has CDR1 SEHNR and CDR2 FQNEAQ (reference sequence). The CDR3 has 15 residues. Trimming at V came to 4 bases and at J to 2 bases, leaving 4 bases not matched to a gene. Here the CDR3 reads CASSSSGNPTDTQYF. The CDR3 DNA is TGTGCCAGCAGCTCTAGCGGGAACCCCACAGATACGCAGTATTTT. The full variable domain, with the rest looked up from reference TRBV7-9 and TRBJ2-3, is DTGVSQNPRHKITKRGQNVTFRCDPISEHNRLYWYRQTLGQGPEFLTYFQNEAQLEKSRLLSDRFSAERPKGSFSTLEIQRTEQGDSAMYLCASSSSGNPTDTQYFGPGTRLTVL.

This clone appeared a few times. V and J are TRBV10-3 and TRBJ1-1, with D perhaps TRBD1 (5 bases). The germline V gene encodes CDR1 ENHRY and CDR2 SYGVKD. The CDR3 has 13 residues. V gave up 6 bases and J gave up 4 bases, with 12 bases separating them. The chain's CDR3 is CAIRQGTPTEAFF. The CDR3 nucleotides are TGTGCCATCAGACAAGGGACCCCCACTGAAGCTTTCTTT.

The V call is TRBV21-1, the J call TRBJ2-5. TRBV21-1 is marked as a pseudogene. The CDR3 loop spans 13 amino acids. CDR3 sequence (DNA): TGTGCCAGCAGCCCCCGGGCCCAAGAGACCCAGTACTTC. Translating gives CASSPRAQETQYF.

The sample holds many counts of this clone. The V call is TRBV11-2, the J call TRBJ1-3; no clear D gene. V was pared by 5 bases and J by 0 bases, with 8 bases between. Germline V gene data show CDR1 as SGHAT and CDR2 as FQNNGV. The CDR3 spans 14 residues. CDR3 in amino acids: CASSQILSGNTIYF. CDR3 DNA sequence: TGTGCCAGCAGCCAGATTCTCTCTGGAAACACCATATATTTT.

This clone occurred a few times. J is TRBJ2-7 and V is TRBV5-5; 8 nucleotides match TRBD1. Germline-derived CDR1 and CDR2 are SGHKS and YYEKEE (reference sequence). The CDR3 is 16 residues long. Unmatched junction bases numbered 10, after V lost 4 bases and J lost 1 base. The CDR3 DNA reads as TGTGCCAGCAGCCAGACCCAAAACAGGGGGTCCTACGAGCAGTACTTC. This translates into CASSQTQNRGSYEQYF.

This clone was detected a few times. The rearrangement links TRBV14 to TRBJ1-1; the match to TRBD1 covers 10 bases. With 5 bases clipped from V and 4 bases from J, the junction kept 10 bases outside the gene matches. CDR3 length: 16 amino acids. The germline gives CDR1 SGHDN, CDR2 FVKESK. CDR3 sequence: CASSLTGGAQGTEAFF. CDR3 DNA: TGTGCCAGCAGCTTGACAGGGGGCGCGCAAGGCACTGAAGCTTTCTTT.

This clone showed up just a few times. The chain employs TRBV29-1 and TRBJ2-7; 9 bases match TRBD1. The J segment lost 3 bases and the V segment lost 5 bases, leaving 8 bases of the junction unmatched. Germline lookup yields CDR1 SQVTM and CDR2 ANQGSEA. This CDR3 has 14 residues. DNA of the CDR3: TGCAGCGTTCGACCCCCGGGACAGGGCTACGAGCAGTACTTC. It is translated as CSVRPPGQGYEQYF.

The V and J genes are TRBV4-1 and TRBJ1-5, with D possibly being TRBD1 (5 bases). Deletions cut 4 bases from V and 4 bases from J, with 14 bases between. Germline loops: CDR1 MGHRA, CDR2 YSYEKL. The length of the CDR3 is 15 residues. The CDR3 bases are TGCGCCAGCAGCCGACAGACGGGAGAGAATCAGCCCCAGCATTTT. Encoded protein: CASSRQTGENQPQHF.

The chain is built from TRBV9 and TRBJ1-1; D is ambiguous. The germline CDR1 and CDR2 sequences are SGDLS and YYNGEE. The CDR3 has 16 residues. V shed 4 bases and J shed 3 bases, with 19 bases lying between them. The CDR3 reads CASSPRGRFPDTEAFF. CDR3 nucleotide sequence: TGTGCCAGCAGCCCCCGAGGTAGGTTCCCCGACACTGAAGCTTTCTTT.

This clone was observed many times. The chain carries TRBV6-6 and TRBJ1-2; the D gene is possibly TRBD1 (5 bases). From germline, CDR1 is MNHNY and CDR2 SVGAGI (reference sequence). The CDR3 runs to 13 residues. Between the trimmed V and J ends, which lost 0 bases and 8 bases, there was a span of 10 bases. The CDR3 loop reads CASSYSQGGGYTF. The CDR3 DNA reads TGTGCCAGCAGTTACTCGCAGGGTGGAGGCTACACCTTC.

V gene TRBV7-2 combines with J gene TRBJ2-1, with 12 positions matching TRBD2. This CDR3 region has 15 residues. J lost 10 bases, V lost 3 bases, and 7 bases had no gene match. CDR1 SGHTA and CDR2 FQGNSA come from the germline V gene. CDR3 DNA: TGTGCCAGCAGCTTTGCCGGACTAGCGGGGACCGAGCAGTTCTTC. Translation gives CASSFAGLAGTEQFF.

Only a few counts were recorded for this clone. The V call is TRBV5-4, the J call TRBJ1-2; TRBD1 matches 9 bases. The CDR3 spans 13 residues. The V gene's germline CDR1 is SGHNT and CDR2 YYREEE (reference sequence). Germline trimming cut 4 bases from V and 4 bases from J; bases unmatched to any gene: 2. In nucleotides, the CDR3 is TGTGCCAGCAGCGCGACAGGGGGCTATGGCTACACCTTC. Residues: CASSATGGYGYTF.

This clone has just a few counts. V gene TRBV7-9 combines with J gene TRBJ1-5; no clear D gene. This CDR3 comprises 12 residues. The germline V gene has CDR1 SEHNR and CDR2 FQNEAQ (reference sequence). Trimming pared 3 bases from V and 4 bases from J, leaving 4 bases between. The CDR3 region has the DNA TGTGCCAGCAGCTTCCAAAATCAGCCCCAGCATTTT. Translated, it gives CASSFQNQPQHF.

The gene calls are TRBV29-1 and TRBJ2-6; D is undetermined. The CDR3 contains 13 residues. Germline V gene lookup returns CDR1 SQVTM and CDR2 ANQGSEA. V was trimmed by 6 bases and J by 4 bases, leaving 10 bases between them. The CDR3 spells CSVSRNGANVLTF. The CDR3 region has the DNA TGCAGCGTATCGAGGAACGGGGCCAACGTCCTGACTTTC.

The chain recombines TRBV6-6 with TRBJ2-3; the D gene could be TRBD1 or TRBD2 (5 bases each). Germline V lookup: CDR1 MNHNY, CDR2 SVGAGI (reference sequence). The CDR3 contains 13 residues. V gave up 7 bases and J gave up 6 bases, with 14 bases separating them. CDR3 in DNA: TGTGCCAGCATCTCAACCGGGACGGATACGCAGTATTTT. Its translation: CASISTGTDTQYF.

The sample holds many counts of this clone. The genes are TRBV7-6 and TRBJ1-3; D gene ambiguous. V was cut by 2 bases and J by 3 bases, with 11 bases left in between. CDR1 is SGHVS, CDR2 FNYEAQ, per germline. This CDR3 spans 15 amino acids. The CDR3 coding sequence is TGTGCCAGCAGCTTACGGCCGGGGATTGGAAACACCATATATTTT. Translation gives CASSLRPGIGNTIYF.

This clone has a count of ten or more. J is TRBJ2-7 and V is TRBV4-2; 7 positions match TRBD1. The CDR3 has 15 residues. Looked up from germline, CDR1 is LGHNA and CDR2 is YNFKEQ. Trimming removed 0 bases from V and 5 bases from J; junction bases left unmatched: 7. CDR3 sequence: CASSQDGVRGNEQYF. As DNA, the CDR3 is TGTGCCAGCAGCCAAGATGGTGTCAGGGGGAACGAGCAGTACTTC.

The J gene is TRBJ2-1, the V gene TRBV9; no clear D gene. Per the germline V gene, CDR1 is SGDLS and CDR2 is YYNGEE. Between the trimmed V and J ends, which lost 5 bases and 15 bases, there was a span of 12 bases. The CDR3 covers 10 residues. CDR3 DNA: TGTGCCAGCAGGAGCGCCGACTTGTTCTTC. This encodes CASRSADLFF.

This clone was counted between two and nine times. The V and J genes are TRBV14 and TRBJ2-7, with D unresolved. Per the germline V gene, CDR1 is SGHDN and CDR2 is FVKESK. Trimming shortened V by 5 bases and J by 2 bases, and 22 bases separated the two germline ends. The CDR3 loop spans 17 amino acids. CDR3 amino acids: CASSLIKGGSAPYEQYF. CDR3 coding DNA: TGTGCCAGCAGCTTAATCAAGGGTGGCAGTGCCCCCTACGAGCAGTACTTC.

CDR3 loop: CASSLPGDPWNEQFF. CDR3 DNA: TGTGCCAGCAGCCTACCCGGGGACCCCTGGAATGAGCAGTTCTTC. The chain is built from TRBV7-2 and TRBJ2-1; D is possibly TRBD1 or TRBD2 (5 bases each). Trimming pared 5 bases from V and 7 bases from J, leaving 18 bases between. From germline, CDR1 is SGHTA and CDR2 FQGNSA. There are 15 residues in the CDR3.

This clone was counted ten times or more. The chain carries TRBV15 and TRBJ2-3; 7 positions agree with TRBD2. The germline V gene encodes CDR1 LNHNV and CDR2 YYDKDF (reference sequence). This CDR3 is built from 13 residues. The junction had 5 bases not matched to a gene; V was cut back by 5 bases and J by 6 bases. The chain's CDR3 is CATSFGEGDTQYF. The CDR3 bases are TGTGCCACCAGCTTCGGGGAGGGGGATACGCAGTATTTT.

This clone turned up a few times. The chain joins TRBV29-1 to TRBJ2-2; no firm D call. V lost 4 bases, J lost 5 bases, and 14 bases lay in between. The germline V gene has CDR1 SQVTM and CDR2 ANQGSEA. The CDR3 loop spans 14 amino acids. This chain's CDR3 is CSVVDGLRTGELFF. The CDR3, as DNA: TGCAGCGTTGTCGACGGCTTAAGGACCGGGGAGCTGTTTTTT.

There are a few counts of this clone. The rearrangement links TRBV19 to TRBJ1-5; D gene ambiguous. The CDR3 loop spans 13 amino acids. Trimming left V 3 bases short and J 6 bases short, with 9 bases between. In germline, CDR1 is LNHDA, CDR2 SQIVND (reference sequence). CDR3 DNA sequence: TGTGCCAGTAGTATCGGGGAAATTCAGCCCCAGCATTTT. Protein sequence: CASSIGEIQPQHF.

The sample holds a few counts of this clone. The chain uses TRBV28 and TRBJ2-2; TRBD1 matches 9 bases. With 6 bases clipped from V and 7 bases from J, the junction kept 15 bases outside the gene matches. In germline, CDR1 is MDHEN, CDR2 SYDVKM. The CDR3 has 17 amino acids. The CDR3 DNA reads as TGTGCCAGCAGGGATACAGGGGGCCCTCTCCTAAGCGGGGAGCTGTTTTTT. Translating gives CASRDTGGPLLSGELFF.

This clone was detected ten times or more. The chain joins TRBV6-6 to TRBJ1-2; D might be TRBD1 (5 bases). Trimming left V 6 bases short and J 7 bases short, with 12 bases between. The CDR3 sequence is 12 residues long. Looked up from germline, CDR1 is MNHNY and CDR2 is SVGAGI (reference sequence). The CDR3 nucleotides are TGTGCCAGCAGCTCCCCCCAGGGTGGCTACACCTTC. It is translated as CASSSPQGGYTF.

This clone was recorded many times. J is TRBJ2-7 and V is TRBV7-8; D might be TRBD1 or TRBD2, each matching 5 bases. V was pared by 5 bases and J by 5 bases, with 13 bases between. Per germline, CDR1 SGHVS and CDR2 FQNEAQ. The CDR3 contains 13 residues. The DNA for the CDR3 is TGTGCCAGCAGCACGGGGCCCTACGACGAGCAGTACTTC. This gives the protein CASSTGPYDEQYF.